This TCR beta chain was sequenced for a study of shared clonotypes between healthy human individuals. Looking at the study overall: The people who gave samples were a couple of women and three men aged 18 to 49. Overall study findings and caveats: Specimens sampled were limited to blood, with tissue repertoires likely differing. Represented diversity, genetic and exposure-history alike, was limited by few donors.

The CDR3 sequence is 12 residues long. Per germline, CDR1 SGHTS and CDR2 YDEGEE. V was shortened by 1 base and J by 7 bases, with 8 bases between the two germline ends. Only CD45RO-negative cells positively selected for CCR7 counted as naive CD8 cells, so terminally differentiated effector memory CD45RA+ cells were excluded. Every donor was a Caucasian adult from Nashville, Tennessee. Clones were read by immunoSEQ multiplex PCR, and TCRdb kept only the in-frame ones, dropping some. The data contain some 2 million clones, approximately 94% of them seen just once; the ten biggest clones take up roughly 1%. Regarding this clone: Antigen: not known.

The sequence was obtained from a man aged 18 to 29 in good health. The sequenced sample consisted of naive CD8+ T cells sorted from blood. The chain has TRBV5-8 and TRBJ1-1; D gene unclear. Here the CDR3 reads CASSLRRVEAFF. CDR3 DNA sequence: TGTGCCAGCAGCTTGAGGCGGGTTGAAGCTTTCTTT.